The 15 T cell receptor beta chains in this list originate from one sample, sequenced in a study of neoadjuvant nivolumab and ipilimumab in lung cancer. Produced via immunoSEQ multiplex PCR; TCRdb's table is partial and in-frame only. The sample has over 45,000 clones, roughly 90% seen once. Sequencing used blood, obtained before neoadjuvant nivolumab, alone or with ipilimumab. The receptor source for this set is an adult with non-small cell lung cancer. Some clones in this sample may be carry-over from other donors' samples.

The chain couples TRBV7-2 to TRBJ2-5; D is possibly TRBD1 or TRBD2 (5 bases each). The CDR3 runs to 16 residues. Germline CDR1 SGHTA, CDR2 FQGNSA. Trimming cost V 5 bases and J 0 bases, with 16 bases left between them. DNA of the CDR3: TGTGCCAGCAGCCCTCTTGTGGGGACCTACCAAGAGACCCAGTACTTC. Translated, it gives CASSPLVGTYQETQYF.

This chain joins TRBV11-1 and TRBJ2-1, with TRBD2 identical over 8 bases. V shed 4 bases, J shed 4 bases, and the junction held 9 bases outside the gene matches. This CDR3 has 16 residues. Germline assignment: CDR1 SGHAT and CDR2 FQDESV (reference sequence). The CDR3: CASSSGGASGYNEQFF. The CDR3 coding sequence is TGTGCCAGCAGCTCGGGTGGTGCTAGCGGGTACAATGAGCAGTTCTTC.

This chain joins TRBV6-6 and TRBJ2-7, with 8 bases that match TRBD1. Trimming cost V 2 bases and J 5 bases; bases outside gene matches: 5. Germline CDR1 and CDR2: MNHNY and SVGAGI (reference sequence). The CDR3 runs to 14 residues. The CDR3 DNA follows: TGTGCCAGCAGTTACGGCCAGGGGGCGGACGAGCAGTACTTC. Translated, it gives CASSYGQGADEQYF.

In its sample, this clone was seen once. The V and J genes are TRBV4-2 and TRBJ2-2, with D perhaps matching TRBD1 or TRBD2 (5 bases each). The V gene lost 5 bases and the J gene lost 2 bases, with 21 bases spanning the gap. This CDR3 spans 18 amino acids. Germline CDR1 and CDR2: LGHNA and YNFKEQ. This CDR3 reads CASSTAGTVPINTGELFF. As DNA, the CDR3 is TGTGCCAGCAGCACAGCAGGGACCGTACCCATCAACACCGGGGAGCTGTTTTTT.

This rearrangement joins TRBV6-5 to TRBJ2-7; D perhaps matches TRBD2 (5 bases). Looked up from germline, CDR1 is MNHEY and CDR2 is SVGAGI. The CDR3 has 15 residues. Trimming pared 3 bases from V and 3 bases from J, leaving 15 bases between. CDR3 sequence: CASSYTGFGDYEQYF. CDR3 coding DNA: TGTGCCAGCAGTTATACGGGGTTCGGAGACTACGAGCAGTACTTC.

The gene calls are TRBV30 and TRBJ2-7; 8 nucleotides match TRBD2. Germline values: CDR1 GTSNPN, CDR2 SVGIG (reference sequence). The J segment lost 7 bases and the V segment lost 4 bases, leaving 6 bases of the junction unmatched. This CDR3 contains 12 residues. CDR3 sequence: CAWTTSGAEQYF. The CDR3 nucleotides read TGTGCCTGGACTACTAGCGGTGCGGAGCAGTACTTC.

This clone was seen a handful of times. This sequence joins TRBV29-1 and TRBJ1-1; D is undetermined. The germline V gene encodes CDR1 SQVTM and CDR2 ANQGSEA. CDR3 length: 11 residues. V dropped 7 bases and J dropped 6 bases, with 12 bases sitting between them. The CDR3 coding sequence is TGCAGCGCCTCGGCGGCCGCTGAAGCTTTCTTT. This encodes CSASAAAEAFF.

The rearrangement uses TRBV5-1 and TRBJ2-2; D not resolved. The V gene lost 0 bases and the J gene lost 8 bases, with 8 bases spanning the gap. The CDR3 is 13 amino acids. Germline V gene lookup returns CDR1 SGHRS and CDR2 YFSETQ. DNA of the CDR3: TGCGCCAGCAGCTTGGACAGAGCTGGGGAGCTGTTTTTT. This sequence encodes CASSLDRAGELFF.

The rearrangement uses TRBV27 and TRBJ1-2, with a weak D call TRBD1 (6 bases). Deletions cut 4 bases from V and 6 bases from J, with 18 bases between. Germline V gives CDR1 MNHEY, CDR2 SMNVEV (reference sequence). The CDR3 consists of 15 residues. The DNA for the CDR3 is TGTGCCAGCAGTTCCTTAGGGGCAGGGGTTGATGGCTACACCTTC. It translates to CASSSLGAGVDGYTF.

The rearrangement links TRBV19 to TRBJ2-3; no clear D. This CDR3 spans 14 amino acids. The V end was cut by 5 bases, the J end by 4 bases, with 13 bases between. CDR1 is LNHDA, CDR2 SQIVND, per germline (reference sequence). The CDR3 DNA follows: TGTGCCAGTAGTCAAGGGTTCTCGGCAGATACGCAGTATTTT. It specifies CASSQGFSADTQYF.

V and J are TRBV5-4 and TRBJ2-1; 14 nucleotides line up with TRBD2. The length of the CDR3 is 16 residues. Looked up from germline, CDR1 is SGHNT and CDR2 is YYREEE (reference sequence). The junction had 8 bases not matched to a gene; V was cut back by 3 bases and J by 9 bases. The DNA for the CDR3 is TGTGCCAGCAGCTCAGGGACTAGCGGGAGAAGTGGTGAGCAGTTCTTC. This translates into CASSSGTSGRSGEQFF. Using reference TRBV5-4 and TRBJ2-1 for the parts outside the CDR3, the full variable domain is ETGVTQSPTHLIKTRGQQVTLRCSSQSGHNTVSWYQQALGQGPQFIFQYYREEENGRGNFPPRFSGLQFPNYSSELNVNALELDDSALYLCASSSGTSGRSGEQFFGPGTRLTVL.

V usage is TRBV5-1 and J usage is TRBJ1-3; 7 bases align to TRBD1. The CDR3 is 15 residues long. CDR1 is SGHRS and CDR2 is YFSETQ in the germline V gene. V lost 3 bases and J lost 0; bases outside the gene matches: 3. CDR3 nucleotide sequence: TGCGCCAGCAGCTGGCGGGACAGCTCTGGAAACACCATATATTTT. It yields the protein CASSWRDSSGNTIYF.

The V call is TRBV18, the J call TRBJ2-5; TRBD2 matches 7 bases. With V trimmed by 2 bases and J by 6 bases, 6 bases remained unmatched. CDR3 length equals 14 residues. Germline CDR1 and CDR2: KGHSH and LQKENI. The CDR3 region has the DNA TGTGCCAGCTCACCAACCAAAAGCGGGAAGACCCAGTACTTC. It yields the protein CASSPTKSGKTQYF.

V is TRBV5-1 and J is TRBJ2-2; no reliable D call. V was trimmed by 4 bases and J by 4 bases, leaving 11 bases between them. The CDR3 sequence is 14 residues long. Germline V CDR1 and CDR2: SGHRS, YFSETQ. The CDR3 reads CASSRAISTGELFF. DNA of the CDR3: TGCGCCAGCAGCCGGGCCATCTCCACCGGGGAGCTGTTTTTT.

The gene calls are TRBV7-9 and TRBJ2-2; D gene unclear. The CDR3 loop spans 13 amino acids. The V end was cut by 5 bases, the J end by 5 bases, with 9 bases between. Germline V gives CDR1 SEHNR, CDR2 FQNEAQ (reference sequence). The CDR3 protein is CASSQTSTGELFF. CDR3 in DNA: TGTGCCAGCAGCCAGACGAGTACCGGGGAGCTGTTTTTT.